A single sample is the source of the 32 T cell receptor beta chains below, sequenced in a study of spatial heterogeneity in lung cancer. Time point noted: sample taken at primary tumor resection. TCRdb reprocessed the 5' RACE reads via MiXCR and lists one record per CDR3 protein. The sample has 17,000 or so distinct CDR3 sequences, more than 5.5% seen once. Study results and limitations: Expanded alpha and beta TCR counts within tumors tracked tumor mutation counts.

Their cognate antigens are unknown. The material was lung tumor tissue, obtained at surgery. The origin of the receptors is a male donor with early-stage non-small cell lung cancer.

By sample fraction, this clonotype is medium-sized. This beta chain was picked up by a library intended for alpha chains and is off target, so its count carries little meaning. The CDR3 DNA sequence: TGTGCCAGTAGTATAAGGGCCAGCCTGAACTTACGGGGGGCCAACGTCCTGACTTTC. Residues: CASSIRASLNLRGANVLTF. The V and J genes are TRBV19 and TRBJ2-6; D is unresolved. The germline V gene has CDR1 LNHDA and CDR2 SQIVND (reference sequence). V was shortened by 2 bases and J by 4 bases, with 21 bases between the two germline ends. CDR3 length equals 19 residues.

Many counts were recorded for this clonotype. For a library built for alpha chains, this beta chain is a stray read; little rests on its size. CDR3 loop: CASSWGQGTQETQYF. CDR3 coding DNA: TGTGCCAGCAGTTGGGGACAGGGCACCCAAGAGACCCAGTACTTC. The J gene is TRBJ2-5, the V gene TRBV6-5, with 9 bases lining up with TRBD1. V was pared by 4 bases and J by 1 base, with 4 bases of the junction left unmatched. Germline V lookup: CDR1 MNHEY, CDR2 SVGAGI. The CDR3 runs to 15 residues.

This clonotype has a count of ten or more. This beta chain is an unintended read in a library built for alpha chains; its size means little. The gene calls are TRBV20-1 and TRBJ2-2; the match to TRBD2 covers 8 bases. With 6 bases clipped from V and 2 bases from J, the junction kept 8 bases outside the gene matches. Germline assignment: CDR1 DFQATT and CDR2 SNEGSKA (reference sequence). This CDR3 has 15 residues. CDR3 in amino acids: CSAGGASGNTGELFF. The CDR3 DNA is TGCAGTGCCGGGGGGGCTAGCGGAAACACCGGGGAGCTGTTTTTT.

This clonotype was counted between two and nine times. Within a library made for alpha chains, this beta chain is off target, and its count is uninformative. This chain uses TRBV2 with TRBJ1-1; a weak D match, TRBD1 (6 bases). The CDR3 totals 18 residues. The germline V gene encodes CDR1 SNHLY and CDR2 FYNNEI. Trimming removed 7 bases from V and 1 base from J, with 25 bases in between. The CDR3 sequence: CASTPPSGAGGPNTEAFF. The CDR3 bases are TGTGCCAGCACTCCCCCTTCCGGGGCGGGGGGCCCGAACACTGAAGCTTTCTTT.

The table lists this clonotype with many counts. A library made for alpha chains picked up this beta chain off target, so its size means little. The chain uses TRBV7-9 and TRBJ2-3, with 12 nucleotides matching TRBD2. CDR1 SEHNR and CDR2 FQNEAQ come from the germline V gene (reference sequence). This CDR3 contains 17 residues. V trimming: 1 base; J trimming: 6 bases; junction bases outside the gene matches: 8. Here the CDR3 DNA reads TGTGCCAGCAGCTTAGACAGACTAGCGGGAGAGGCTGATACGCAGTATTTT. It specifies CASSLDRLAGEADTQYF.

This clonotype was found many times. The library was built for alpha chains, so this beta chain is an off-target read and its size means little. V gene TRBV10-3 combines with J gene TRBJ2-7, with 7 bases aligning to TRBD1. V gave up 6 bases and J gave up 6 bases; unmatched junction bases: 5. The CDR3 totals 12 residues. From germline, CDR1 is ENHRY and CDR2 SYGVKD. As DNA, the CDR3 is TGTGCCATCAGAACCAACAGGGGCGAGCAGTACTTC. Amino acids: CAIRTNRGEQYF.

This clonotype was picked up many times. Found in a library prepared for alpha chains, this beta chain is an off-target read, and its abundance has little meaning. The rearrangement uses TRBV7-2 and TRBJ2-1; tentatively, D is TRBD2 (6 bases). Germline V gene lookup returns CDR1 SGHTA and CDR2 FQGNSA. This CDR3 has 15 amino acids. The V and J ends lost 3 bases and 2 bases respectively, with 11 bases between them. CDR3 protein: CASSFGGTTYNEQFF. In nucleotides, the CDR3 is TGTGCCAGCAGCTTTGGGGGGACCACCTACAATGAGCAGTTCTTC.

This clonotype is medium-sized in the sample. Being off target in a library aimed at alpha chains, this beta chain has a size of little meaning. J is TRBJ1-4 and V is TRBV20-1, with D perhaps TRBD1 (5 bases). CDR1 is DFQATT, CDR2 SNEGSKA, per germline (reference sequence). This CDR3 has 13 residues. V gave up 1 base and J gave up 8 bases, with 11 bases separating them. Here the CDR3 DNA reads TGCAGTGCTAGAGGAGCAGGGTCCGAAAAACTGTTTTTT. Protein sequence: CSARGAGSEKLFF.

Concerning this clonotype itself: This beta chain is an off-target read within a library intended for alpha chains, so its frequency means little. The V gene is TRBV18, the J gene TRBJ1-2; no clear D. The CDR3 consists of 14 residues. The V and J ends lost 3 bases and 8 bases respectively, with 16 bases between them. CDR1 is KGHSH, CDR2 LQKENI, per germline. CDR3 protein: CASSPPRSPMGYTF. Written as DNA, the CDR3 is TGTGCCAGCTCACCCCCGAGGAGCCCTATGGGCTACACCTTC.

In this sample, this clonotype turned up many times. The library was prepared for alpha chains; this beta chain is a stray read, so its frequency means little. The chain has TRBV21-1 and TRBJ2-1. TRBV21-1 is given as a pseudogene. The CDR3 length is 16 residues. The CDR3 DNA follows: TGTGCCAGCAGCAAAAGCTTGGGGAATTTTGTTGAGAGACAGTTCTTC. As protein: CASSKSLGNFVERQFF.

This clonotype was found a few times. For a library built for alpha chains, this beta chain is a stray read; little rests on its size. The rearrangement uses TRBV29-1 and TRBJ2-3, with D unclear. V was trimmed by 0 bases and J by 6 bases, leaving 4 bases between them. Germline CDR1 is SQVTM and CDR2 is ANQGSEA. This CDR3 is built from 11 residues. CDR3 sequence: CSVEEGDTQYF. DNA for the CDR3: TGCAGCGTTGAAGAAGGGGATACGCAGTATTTT.

This clonotype was counted at least ten times. Because this beta chain is a stray read in a library intended to capture alpha chains, its abundance should not be given much weight. The V call is TRBV6-5, the J call TRBJ1-6, with D possibly being TRBD1 (6 bases). Germline values: CDR1 MNHEY, CDR2 SVGAGI. Trimming cost V 5 bases and J 9 bases, with 14 bases left between them. CDR3 length equals 14 residues. The CDR3 DNA is TGTGCCAGCAGTACAGACAGGCGTGGTTCACCCCTCCACTTT. Its translation: CASSTDRRGSPLHF.

This clonotype occurred many times. A library prepared for alpha chains yielded this beta chain as an off-target read; its size is of little meaning. The chain joins TRBV7-9 to TRBJ1-3; no definite D call. The CDR3 totals 16 residues. Trimming took off 7 bases at V and 1 base at J, with 17 bases between the two ends. Germline V lookup: CDR1 SEHNR, CDR2 FQNEAQ (reference sequence). CDR3 sequence reads: CASNLYIVGSGNTIYF. The CDR3 DNA is TGTGCCAGCAACCTCTACATCGTTGGGTCTGGAAACACCATATATTTT.

The sample holds many counts of this clonotype. The library was built for alpha chains, so this beta chain is an off-target read and its size means little. The chain links TRBV10-3 to TRBJ1-3; 7 bases fit TRBD1. Germline trimming cut 2 bases from V and 0 bases from J; bases unmatched to any gene: 4. CDR3 length: 16 residues. The germline V gene has CDR1 ENHRY and CDR2 SYGVKD. The CDR3 nucleotides read TGTGCCATCAGTGAGAATGGACAGGTCTCTGGAAACACCATATATTTT. Amino acids: CAISENGQVSGNTIYF.

This clonotype was seen repeatedly, ten times or more. Being off target in a library aimed at alpha chains, this beta chain has a size of little meaning. V and J are TRBV7-2 and TRBJ1-1; 7 positions match TRBD1. The CDR3 runs to 14 residues. The germline V gene has CDR1 SGHTA and CDR2 FQGNSA. V dropped 1 base and J dropped 7; count of bases not matched to a gene: 6. The CDR3 loop reads CASSLGRGRSEAFF. CDR3 coding DNA: TGTGCCAGCAGCTTAGGTAGGGGGCGTAGTGAAGCTTTCTTT. Full variable domain (remainder filled in from reference TRBV7-2 and TRBJ1-1): GAGVSQSPSNKVTEKGKDVELRCDPISGHTALYWYRQSLGQGLEFLIYFQGNSAPDKSGLPSDRFSAERTGGSVSTLTIQRTQQEDSAVYLCASSLGRGRSEAFFGQGTRLTVV.

This clonotype has a count of ten or more. Since it is a stray read in a library aimed at alpha chains, this beta chain has a size that is not meaningful. The J gene is TRBJ2-7, the V gene TRBV6-1, with 9 bases identical to TRBD1. This CDR3 has 13 residues. V shed 6 bases and J 4 bases; nucleotides not matched to a gene: 4. Per the germline V gene, CDR1 is MNHNS and CDR2 is SASEGT. The CDR3: CASRDGQGYEQYF. The CDR3 DNA reads as TGTGCCAGCAGGGACGGACAGGGGTACGAGCAGTACTTC.

This clonotype was seen many times. This beta chain was picked up by a library intended for alpha chains and is off target, so its count carries little meaning. This chain uses TRBV5-1 with TRBJ2-1; TRBD2 matches at 8 bases. Looked up from germline, CDR1 is SGHRS and CDR2 is YFSETQ. The CDR3 is made up of 15 amino acids. The V gene end was trimmed by 2 bases and the J gene end by 2 bases; junction bases not matched to a gene: 3. The CDR3 nucleotides read TGCGCCAGCAGCTTACTAGCGGCTGCCTACAATGAGCAGTTCTTC. As protein: CASSLLAAAYNEQFF.

This clonotype came up many times. This beta chain turned up in a library designed for alpha chains; as an off-target read, its abundance says little. The chain has TRBV2 and TRBJ2-1; D gene uncertain. The germline V gene encodes CDR1 SNHLY and CDR2 FYNNEI. The CDR3 sequence is 14 residues long. Trimming shortened V by 1 base and J by 10 bases, and 14 bases separated the two germline ends. DNA of the CDR3: TGTGCCAGCAGTGAAGAGTTTTTGAGCGAGGAGCAGTTCTTC. Its protein is CASSEEFLSEEQFF. Complete variable domain (other parts from reference TRBV2 and TRBJ2-1): EPEVTQTPSHQVTQMGQEVILRCVPISNHLYFYWYRQILGQKVEFLVSFYNNEISEKSEIFDDQFSVERPDGSNFTLKIRSTKLEDSAMYFCASSEEFLSEEQFFGPGTRLTVL.

This clonotype appeared many times. Little can be read into the size of this beta chain, an off-target read in a library designed for alpha chains. The CDR3 region is CASSLRDGPGGTEAFF. As DNA, the CDR3 is TGTGCCAGCAGCCTCCGAGACGGCCCCGGGGGCACTGAAGCTTTCTTT. The chain combines TRBV6-6 with TRBJ1-1; tentative D call: TRBD1 (5 bases). The V gene lost 6 bases and the J gene lost 4 bases, with 21 bases spanning the gap. This CDR3 has 16 residues. Germline lookup yields CDR1 MNHNY and CDR2 SVGAGI (reference sequence).

Many counts were recorded for this clonotype. A library prepared for alpha chains yielded this beta chain as an off-target read; its size is of little meaning. CDR3 protein: CASSLMGGEKLFF. The CDR3 DNA is TGTGCCAGCAGCCTGATGGGCGGTGAAAAACTGTTTTTT. The gene calls are TRBV5-5 and TRBJ1-4; D remains unclear. Germline V gene data show CDR1 as SGHKS and CDR2 as YYEKEE (reference sequence). The CDR3 sequence is 13 residues long. V lost 4 bases and J 7 bases, leaving 11 bases between the germline ends.

Ten or more counts support this clonotype. Being off target in a library aimed at alpha chains, this beta chain has a size of little meaning. This rearrangement joins TRBV6-5 to TRBJ2-7, with D unclear. This CDR3 spans 15 amino acids. Per the germline V gene, CDR1 is MNHEY and CDR2 is SVGAGI. Trimming stripped 0 bases from V and 7 bases from J, with 16 bases between. The CDR3 DNA is TGTGCCAGCAGTTACTCCTTGGCCAACTCCGGGGAGCAGTACTTC. Translating gives CASSYSLANSGEQYF.

Concerning this clonotype: This beta chain is a stray read from a library made for alpha chains; its abundance is not meaningful. V gene TRBV20-1 combines with J gene TRBJ1-3; TRBD1 matches at 10 bases. The CDR3 sequence is 14 residues long. The ends lost 6 bases at V and 5 bases at J; junction bases unmatched: 7. From germline, CDR1 is DFQATT and CDR2 SNEGSKA (reference sequence). The DNA for the CDR3 is TGCAGTGCGGCTGACAGGGGGCGGAGAAACACCATATATTTT. Translated, it gives CSAADRGRRNTIYF.

This clonotype has more than one count but fewer than ten. This beta chain was picked up by a library intended for alpha chains and is off target, so its count carries little meaning. The chain uses TRBV18 and TRBJ1-5, with 8 bases identical to TRBD1. This CDR3 contains 16 residues. V lost 3 bases, J lost 4 bases, and 8 bases stayed unmatched. Germline CDR1 and CDR2: KGHSH and LQKENI. The CDR3 DNA sequence: TGTGCCAGCTCACCCAAGCCCACAGGGGGAAATCAGCCCCAGCATTTT. Protein sequence: CASSPKPTGGNQPQHF.

This clonotype was detected many times. The library was prepared for alpha chains; this beta chain is a stray read, so its frequency means little. The V gene is TRBV6-2 or TRBV6-3, the J gene TRBJ2-3, with D unclear. The CDR3 extends over 12 amino acids. The ends were cut back, 0 bases at V and 5 bases at J, with 3 bases in the middle. CDR1 is MNHEY and CDR2 is SVGEGT in the germline V gene. The DNA for the CDR3 is TGTGCCAGCAGTTACTCGAAAGATACGCAGTATTTT. Its protein product is CASSYSKDTQYF.

By sample fraction, this clonotype is medium-sized. Since it is a stray read in a library aimed at alpha chains, this beta chain has a size that is not meaningful. The CDR3 DNA follows: TGTGCCAGCAGTTCACGGATCAATCAGCCCCAGCATTTT. Protein: CASSSRINQPQHF. V gene TRBV6-6 combines with J gene TRBJ1-5; D call uncertain. From germline, CDR1 is MNHNY and CDR2 SVGAGI (reference sequence). The V end was cut by 4 bases, the J end by 3 bases, with 7 bases between. This CDR3 is 13 amino acids long.

This clonotype was detected ten times or more. This beta chain represents an off-target read in a library built for alpha chains; its size is of limited meaning. This chain connects TRBV6-6 to TRBJ1-5, with D possibly matching TRBD1 (5 bases). Germline V lookup: CDR1 MNHNY, CDR2 SVGAGI (reference sequence). There are 13 residues in the CDR3. Trimming took off 5 bases at V and 7 bases at J, with 12 bases between the two ends. CDR3 coding DNA: TGTGCCAGCAGTCGCGCAGGGAACCAGCCCCAGCATTTT. This encodes CASSRAGNQPQHF.

This clonotype was detected many times. Found in a library prepared for alpha chains, this beta chain is an off-target read, and its abundance has little meaning. This chain's CDR3 is CSVEDLGGAYPEAFF. The DNA of the CDR3 is TGCAGCGTTGAAGATCTAGGGGGGGCATATCCTGAAGCTTTCTTT. J is TRBJ1-1 and V is TRBV29-1; weak D call: TRBD1 (6 bases). The CDR3 is 15 residues long. V lost 0 bases to trimming and J lost 6 bases, with 17 bases between them. Germline lookup yields CDR1 SQVTM and CDR2 ANQGSEA.

To note about this clonotype: This beta chain represents an off-target read in a library built for alpha chains; its size is of limited meaning. CDR3 DNA: TGTGCCAGCAGTCAGATACAGGGGGCTAACTCACCCCTCCACTTT. It translates to CASSQIQGANSPLHF. The rearrangement links TRBV28 to TRBJ1-6; 9 bases line up with TRBD1. Per germline, CDR1 MDHEN and CDR2 SYDVKM. J gave up 10 bases and V 5 bases, and 9 bases lay outside the gene matches. The length of the CDR3 is 15 residues.

This clonotype was counted at least ten times. A library made for alpha chains picked up this beta chain off target, so its size means little. The chain has TRBV10-3 and TRBJ1-5; maybe TRBD1 (5 bases). With 8 bases removed from V and 1 base from J, the gap between germline ends came to 12 bases. Germline CDR1 is ENHRY and CDR2 is SYGVKD. CDR3 length: 14 amino acids. The CDR3 is CAIGYTGSNQPQHF. CDR3 DNA: TGTGCCATCGGTTATACAGGCAGCAATCAGCCCCAGCATTTT.

In its sample, this clonotype was seen many times. A library prepared for alpha chains yielded this beta chain as an off-target read; its size is of little meaning. V gene TRBV6-1 combines with J gene TRBJ2-7; no clear D gene. Deletions cut 3 bases from V and 5 bases from J, with 14 bases between. The germline CDR1 and CDR2 sequences are MNHNS and SASEGT. This CDR3 contains 14 residues. The CDR3 loop reads CASSDLAVRHEQYF. CDR3 nucleotide sequence: TGTGCCAGCAGTGATCTGGCGGTGAGGCACGAGCAGTACTTC.

A note on this clonotype: This could be a read error, since a much larger clone is one nucleotide away. This beta chain turned up in a library designed for alpha chains; as an off-target read, its abundance says little. The chain has TRBV7-2 and TRBJ2-7, with D tentatively TRBD1 (6 bases). CDR1 and CDR2 from the germline V gene are SGHTA and FQGNSA. Trimming stripped 1 base from V and 7 bases from J, with 14 bases between. The CDR3 contains 14 residues. CDR3 protein: CTSSLEDSALEQYF. The CDR3 DNA sequence: TGTACCAGCAGCTTAGAGGACAGCGCTCTGGAGCAGTACTTC.

Ten or more counts support this clonotype. This beta chain is off target for a library built for alpha chains, so its abundance means little. The DNA of the CDR3 is TGTGCCAGCAGTTACGATGGGTCCTCCTACAATGAGCAGTTCTTC. Amino acids: CASSYDGSSYNEQFF. The chain carries TRBV6-5 and TRBJ2-1; D not resolved. The germline V and J ends were trimmed by 2 bases and 0 bases, with 8 bases remaining between them. Germline CDR1 is MNHEY and CDR2 is SVGAGI. The CDR3 totals 15 residues.